A single sample is the source of the 23 T cell receptor beta chains below, sequenced in a study of blood T cell repertoires in COVID-19. Method: immunoSEQ multiplex PCR; TCRdb's copy keeps in-frame clones and lacks some. The data contain fewer than 250,000 clones, around 85% of them singletons. The source material was PBMCs or T cells enriched from blood (not recorded which). The receptors stem from a woman between 25 and 40 years old who had recovered from COVID-19.

Here the CDR3 reads CSAAGEGSPFF. The CDR3, as DNA: TGCAGTGCCGCCGGGGAAGGGAGCCCGTTCTTC. V is TRBV20-1 and J is TRBJ2-1; D may be TRBD2 (5 bases). The CDR3 sequence is 11 residues long. The germline V and J ends were trimmed by 6 bases and 15 bases, with 18 bases remaining between them. Per germline, CDR1 DFQATT and CDR2 SNEGSKA (reference sequence).

This clone was recorded once. The chain carries TRBV27 and TRBJ2-7; no definite D call. Trimming cost V 4 bases and J 0 bases, with 10 bases left between them. The CDR3 contains 14 residues. Germline V lookup: CDR1 MNHEY, CDR2 SMNVEV (reference sequence). Here the CDR3 reads CASSSGTASYEQYV. The CDR3 DNA sequence: TGTGCCAGCAGTTCCGGAACAGCCTCCTACGAGCAGTACGTC.

V usage is TRBV3-1 (or the pseudogene TRBV3-2) and J usage is TRBJ2-3; no reliable D call. V was cut by 4 bases and J by 9 bases, with 23 bases left in between. The germline V gene has CDR1 LGHDT and CDR2 YNNKEL (reference sequence). This CDR3 has 16 residues. CDR3: CASSLPPPGSRATQYF. Here the CDR3 DNA reads TGTGCCAGCAGCCTTCCCCCTCCCGGGTCCCGCGCCACGCAGTATTTT.

The rearrangement uses TRBV28 and TRBJ1-6; TRBD1 agrees at 9 bases. Germline CDR1 is MDHEN and CDR2 is SYDVKM. The CDR3 is 15 residues long. V gave up 4 bases and J gave up 6 bases; unmatched junction bases: 4. The CDR3 DNA sequence: TGTGCCAGCAGTTCACCGACAGGGGGTAATTCACCCCTCCACTTT. The encoded protein is CASSSPTGGNSPLHF.

This chain joins TRBV19 and TRBJ1-6; 7 bases map to TRBD1. CDR3 length equals 15 residues. J gave up 7 bases and V 7 bases, and 10 bases lay outside the gene matches. Germline CDR1 and CDR2: LNHDA and SQIVND (reference sequence). Here the CDR3 DNA reads TGTGCCAGTACCTTACAGGGGCTTGGAAATTCACCCCTCCACTTT. Translating it yields CASTLQGLGNSPLHF.

With respect to this clone: Other DNA sequences from this sample encode an identical CDR3 as well. The chain joins TRBV18 to TRBJ1-5; tentatively, D is TRBD1 (5 bases). CDR1 KGHSH and CDR2 LQKENI come from the germline V gene. Trimming removed 2 bases at V and 4 bases at J, with 6 bases between. The CDR3 is 13 residues long. The CDR3 spells CASSPTGNQPQHF. Here the CDR3 DNA reads TGTGCCAGCTCACCAACAGGTAATCAGCCCCAGCATTTT.

V usage is TRBV12-2 and J usage is TRBJ1-6. TRBV12-2 is recorded as a pseudogene. This CDR3 spans 15 amino acids. CDR3 sequence: CASRRWGGYNSPLHF. The DNA of the CDR3 is TGTGCAAGTCGCCGGTGGGGGGGGTATAATTCACCCCTCCACTTT.

The chain joins TRBV28 to TRBJ2-4, with 7 bases fitting TRBD1. Germline V lookup: CDR1 MDHEN, CDR2 SYDVKM. This CDR3 is 19 amino acids long. V lost 6 bases, J lost 1 base, and 18 bases stayed unmatched. The CDR3 region has the DNA TGTGCCAGCAGAGACAGGGACCACCGCCAACGGAACGCCAAAAACATTCAGTACTTC. It encodes CASRDRDHRQRNAKNIQYF.

The gene calls are TRBV23-1 and TRBJ2-7; 7 bases map to TRBD1. TRBV23-1 has ORF status, its function being uncertain. This CDR3 contains 19 residues. V gave up 2 bases and J gave up 7 bases; unmatched junction bases: 23. In nucleotides, the CDR3 is TGCGCCAGCAGTCAAAAGGGGTTGCAGGAAAACCAGGGGGTGGGGGAGCAGTACGTC. Translating it yields CASSQKGLQENQGVGEQYV.

The chain uses TRBV6-4 and TRBJ2-1; maybe TRBD1 (6 bases). Germline values: CDR1 MRHNA, CDR2 SNTAGT. The CDR3 has 16 amino acids. Between the trimmed V and J ends, which lost 0 bases and 6 bases, there was a span of 15 bases. CDR3 protein: CASSDSGLGAGNEQFF. In DNA, the CDR3 is TGTGCCAGCAGTGACTCGGGGTTGGGGGCTGGCAATGAGCAGTTCTTC.

The genes are TRBV3-1 (or the pseudogene TRBV3-2) and TRBJ1-1, with D maybe TRBD1 (6 bases). The CDR3 contains 13 residues. Trimming shortened V by 8 bases and J by 4 bases, and 14 bases separated the two germline ends. Germline V CDR1 and CDR2: LGHDT, YNNKEL (reference sequence). CDR3 residues: CASGRGPSTEAFF. CDR3 in DNA: TGTGCCAGCGGCAGGGGACCGAGCACTGAAGCTTTCTTT.

This chain links TRBV3-1 (or the pseudogene TRBV3-2) with TRBJ1-3; D might be TRBD1 (6 bases). V was trimmed by 4 bases and J by 0 bases, leaving 10 bases between them. The germline V gene encodes CDR1 LGHDT and CDR2 YNNKEL (reference sequence). This CDR3 contains 15 residues. In DNA, the CDR3 is TGTGCCAGCAGCCGGCAGGGGAACTCTGGAAACACCATATATTTT. Translation gives CASSRQGNSGNTIYF.

The V call is TRBV19, the J call TRBJ1-5; D remains unclear. Germline V gene sequence: CDR1 LNHDA, CDR2 SQIVND (reference sequence). Trimming removed 4 bases at V and 2 bases at J, with 9 bases between. The CDR3 extends over 14 amino acids. The CDR3: CASSTTRGNQPQHF. The CDR3 DNA reads TGTGCCAGTAGTACGACCCGGGGCAATCAGCCCCAGCATTTT.

This chain links TRBV5-8 with TRBJ2-3; 7 positions agree with TRBD1. The CDR3 consists of 15 residues. Germline values: CDR1 SGHTS, CDR2 YDEGEE. J was trimmed by 2 bases and V by 2 bases; bases with no gene match: 5. Written as DNA, the CDR3 is TGTGCCAGCAGCTTCGGACAGGTTAACACAGATACGCAGTATTTT. This encodes CASSFGQVNTDTQYF.

This chain joins TRBV5-8 and TRBJ2-2; no clear D gene. Trimming stripped 4 bases from V and 0 bases from J, with 7 bases between. Germline V gene lookup returns CDR1 SGHTS and CDR2 YDEGEE. This CDR3 contains 14 residues. The CDR3 DNA is TGTGCCAGCAGCCCGCGGACGAACACCGGGGAGCTGTTTTTT. Translated: CASSPRTNTGELFF.

In this sample, this clone turned up a few times. The rearrangement joins TRBV9 to TRBJ1-2; D gene unclear. V shed 4 bases and J shed 1 base, with 11 bases lying between them. This CDR3 comprises 14 residues. The germline gives CDR1 SGDLS, CDR2 YYNGEE. CDR3 loop: CASSPPGGNYGYTF. CDR3 in DNA: TGTGCCAGCAGCCCCCCGGGAGGTAACTATGGCTACACCTTC.

CDR3 amino acids: CASSSTGLQREKLFF. The DNA for the CDR3 is TGTGCCAGCAGCAGTACAGGGTTACAGCGGGAAAAACTGTTTTTT. The chain uses TRBV5-8 and TRBJ1-4; TRBD1 is a possible D gene (6 bases). Per the germline V gene, CDR1 is SGHTS and CDR2 is YDEGEE. CDR3 size: 15 residues. Trimming took off 4 bases at V and 8 bases at J, with 18 bases between the two ends.

The V call is TRBV19, the J call TRBJ1-1, with a tentative D call TRBD1 (5 bases). Between the trimmed V and J ends, which lost 3 bases and 6 bases, there was a span of 11 bases. The V gene's germline CDR1 is LNHDA and CDR2 SQIVND (reference sequence). The length of the CDR3 is 13 residues. The CDR3 DNA sequence: TGTGCCAGTAGTATTCGGGCAGGGCCTGAAGCTTTCTTT. Translating it yields CASSIRAGPEAFF.

V is TRBV27 and J is TRBJ2-1; 8 nucleotides agree with TRBD2. CDR1 and CDR2 from the germline V gene are MNHEY and SMNVEV (reference sequence). J lost 4 bases, V lost 3 bases, and 8 bases had no gene match. This CDR3 comprises 16 residues. The CDR3 sequence is CASSLGDGGGYNEQFF. The CDR3 region has the DNA TGTGCCAGCAGTTTGGGTGACGGCGGGGGGTACAATGAGCAGTTCTTC.

This clone was detected only once. This chain uses TRBV10-2 with TRBJ1-5, with 11 bases aligning to TRBD1. The CDR3 has 15 amino acids. Per the germline V gene, CDR1 is WSHSY and CDR2 is SAAADI. J lost 9 bases, V lost 1 base, and 5 bases had no gene match. For the CDR3, the DNA is TGCGCCAGCAGTGAGTGGACAGGGGGCACCTGGCCCCAGCATTTT. Amino acid sequence: CASSEWTGGTWPQHF.

The chain couples TRBV28 to TRBJ2-2, with 8 bases matching TRBD1. The CDR3 contains 13 residues. Germline V gene data show CDR1 as MDHEN and CDR2 as SYDVKM. V dropped 6 bases and J dropped 4; count of bases not matched to a gene: 1. CDR3: CASSRGRTGELFF. CDR3 coding DNA: TGTGCCAGCAGCAGGGGGCGCACCGGGGAGCTGTTTTTT.

V gene TRBV6-5 combines with J gene TRBJ1-2, with a possible D match to TRBD1 (6 bases). Germline V gene sequence: CDR1 MNHEY, CDR2 SVGAGI. The CDR3 contains 13 residues. With 1 base removed from V and 8 bases from J, the gap between germline ends came to 11 bases. CDR3 in DNA: TGTGCCAGCAGTTACTGGTCAGGACAGGGCTACACCTTC. Protein: CASSYWSGQGYTF.

V is TRBV10-3 and J is TRBJ2-1; TRBD1 matches at 11 bases. The CDR3 sequence is 17 residues long. The V gene end was trimmed by 0 bases and the J gene end by 1 base; junction bases not matched to a gene: 2. The V gene's germline CDR1 is ENHRY and CDR2 SYGVKD. The CDR3 sequence is CAISESGQGGSYNEQFF. In DNA, the CDR3 is TGTGCCATCAGTGAGTCGGGACAGGGGGGGTCCTACAATGAGCAGTTCTTC.